The 5 T cell receptor beta chains reported below all come from one sample, sequenced in a study of control samples from healthy donors and cancer patients. The protocol was immunoSEQ multiplex PCR, while the TCRdb copy is restricted to in-frame clones and leaves out a portion. The table lists roughly 69,000 clones, nearly 85% of them singletons. The sequenced sample consisted of blood. These receptors came from a man in his 60s in good health.

The chain joins TRBV30 to TRBJ1-2, with D unresolved. This CDR3 contains 13 residues. Germline CDR1 is GTSNPN and CDR2 is SVGIG (reference sequence). Trimming removed 0 bases from V and 0 bases from J, with 5 bases in between. The chain's CDR3 is CAWSVPSNYGYTF. The CDR3 DNA is TGTGCCTGGAGTGTACCATCTAACTATGGCTACACCTTC.

V and J are TRBV6-5 and TRBJ2-1; D unclear. The V end was cut by 2 bases, the J end by 6 bases, with 5 bases between. Germline assignment: CDR1 MNHEY and CDR2 SVGAGI. This CDR3 contains 12 residues. The CDR3 DNA follows: TGTGCCAGCAGTTACGTGGGCAATGAGCAGTTCTTC. Translation: CASSYVGNEQFF.

V and J are TRBV30 and TRBJ2-7; 8 bases fit TRBD1. Trimming took 4 bases from V and 9 from J; bases not matched to a gene: 5. The CDR3 is made up of 11 amino acids. CDR1 GTSNPN and CDR2 SVGIG come from the germline V gene (reference sequence). The CDR3 DNA follows: TGTGCCTGGACTCAGGGGGCTGGGCAGTACTTC. It is translated as CAWTQGAGQYF.

The chain links TRBV3-1 (or the pseudogene TRBV3-2) to TRBJ2-3, with unresolved D. This CDR3 contains 15 residues. Germline CDR1 reads LGHDT; CDR2 reads YNNKEL (reference sequence). V shed 0 bases and J shed 1 base, with 8 bases lying between them. The CDR3 protein is CASSQDPSRTDTQYF. The CDR3, as DNA: TGTGCCAGCAGCCAAGACCCATCCCGCACAGATACGCAGTATTTT.

The chain combines TRBV6-1 with TRBJ2-1, with 8 bases fitting TRBD2. This CDR3 has 16 residues. The germline gives CDR1 MNHNS, CDR2 SASEGT. V lost 0 bases and J lost 7; bases outside the gene matches: 8. CDR3 protein: CASSEASGLVVNEQFF. DNA for the CDR3: TGTGCCAGCAGTGAAGCGTCGGGACTAGTGGTAAATGAGCAGTTCTTC.